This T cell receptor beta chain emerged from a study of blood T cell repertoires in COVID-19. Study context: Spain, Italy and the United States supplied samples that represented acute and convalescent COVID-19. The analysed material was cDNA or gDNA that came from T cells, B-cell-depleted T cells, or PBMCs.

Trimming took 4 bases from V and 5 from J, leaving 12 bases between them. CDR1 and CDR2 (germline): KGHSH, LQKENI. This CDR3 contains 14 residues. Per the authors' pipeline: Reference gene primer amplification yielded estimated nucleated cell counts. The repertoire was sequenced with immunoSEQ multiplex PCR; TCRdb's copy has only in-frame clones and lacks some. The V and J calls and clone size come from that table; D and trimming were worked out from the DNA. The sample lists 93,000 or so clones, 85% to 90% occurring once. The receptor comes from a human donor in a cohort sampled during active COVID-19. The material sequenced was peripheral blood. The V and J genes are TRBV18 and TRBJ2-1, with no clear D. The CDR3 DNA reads TGTGCCAGCTCACTCGTCTTTGCGGACAATGAGCAGTTCTTC. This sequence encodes CASSLVFADNEQFF.